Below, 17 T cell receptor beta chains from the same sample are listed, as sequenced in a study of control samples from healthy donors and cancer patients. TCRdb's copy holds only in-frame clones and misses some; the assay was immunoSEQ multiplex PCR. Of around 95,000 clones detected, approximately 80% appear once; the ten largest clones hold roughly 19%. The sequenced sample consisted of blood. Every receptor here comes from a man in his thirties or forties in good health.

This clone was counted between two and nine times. CDR3 protein: CASSQGRAGDTIYF. In DNA, the CDR3 is TGCGCCAGCAGCCAAGGAAGGGCTGGGGACACCATATATTTT. The chain links TRBV4-1 to TRBJ1-3; D uncertain. The germline CDR1 and CDR2 sequences are MGHRA and YSYEKL. This CDR3 is 14 amino acids long. Trimming left V 1 base short and J 8 bases short, with 12 bases between.

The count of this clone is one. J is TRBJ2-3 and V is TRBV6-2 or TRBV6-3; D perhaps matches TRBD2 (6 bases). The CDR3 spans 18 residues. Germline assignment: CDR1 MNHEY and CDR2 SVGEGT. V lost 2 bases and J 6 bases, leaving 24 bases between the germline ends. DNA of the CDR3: TGTGCCAGCAGTTACGATGGGTGGGACTCCGCTCACTATGATACGCAGTATTTT. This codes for CASSYDGWDSAHYDTQYF.

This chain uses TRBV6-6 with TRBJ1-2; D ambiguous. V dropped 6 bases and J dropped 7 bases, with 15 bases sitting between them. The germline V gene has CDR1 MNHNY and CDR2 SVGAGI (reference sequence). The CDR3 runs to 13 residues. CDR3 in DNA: TGTGCCAGCAGACCCGCCCTCTGGGGTGGCTACACCTTC. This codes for CASRPALWGGYTF.

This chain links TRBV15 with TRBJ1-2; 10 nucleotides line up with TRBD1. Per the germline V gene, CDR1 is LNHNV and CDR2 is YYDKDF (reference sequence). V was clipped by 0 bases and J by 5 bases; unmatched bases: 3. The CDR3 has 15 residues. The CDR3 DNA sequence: TGTGCCACCAGCAGAGAGACAGGGGGCGAATATGGCTACACCTTC. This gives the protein CATSRETGGEYGYTF.

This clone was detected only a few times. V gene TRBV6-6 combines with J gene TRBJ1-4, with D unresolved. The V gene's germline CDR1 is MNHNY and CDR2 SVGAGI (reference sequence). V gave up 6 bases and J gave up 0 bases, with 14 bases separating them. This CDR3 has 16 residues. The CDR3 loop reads CASSRRSAATNEKLFF. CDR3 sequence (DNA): TGTGCCAGCAGCAGGCGGTCGGCCGCAACTAATGAAAAACTGTTTTTT.

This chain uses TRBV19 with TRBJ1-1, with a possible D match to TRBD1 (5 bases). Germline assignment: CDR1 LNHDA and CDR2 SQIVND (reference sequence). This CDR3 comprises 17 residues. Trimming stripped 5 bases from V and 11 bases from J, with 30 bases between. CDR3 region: CASSRGGYWAAQREAFF. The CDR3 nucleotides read TGTGCCAGTAGTCGGGGGGGGTATTGGGCAGCTCAACGTGAGGCTTTCTTT.

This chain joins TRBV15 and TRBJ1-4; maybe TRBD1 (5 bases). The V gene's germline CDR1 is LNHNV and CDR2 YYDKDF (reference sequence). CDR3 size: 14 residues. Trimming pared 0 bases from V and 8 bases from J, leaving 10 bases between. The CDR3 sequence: CATSREGVGEKLFF. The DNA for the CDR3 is TGTGCCACCAGCAGAGAAGGGGTAGGGGAAAAACTGTTTTTT.

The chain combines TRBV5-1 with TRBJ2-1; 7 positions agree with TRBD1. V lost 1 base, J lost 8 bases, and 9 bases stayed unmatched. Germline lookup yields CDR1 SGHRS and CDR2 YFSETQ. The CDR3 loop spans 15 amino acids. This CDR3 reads CASSLNLGQQYEQFF. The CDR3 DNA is TGCGCCAGCAGCTTGAATTTGGGACAGCAATATGAGCAGTTCTTC.

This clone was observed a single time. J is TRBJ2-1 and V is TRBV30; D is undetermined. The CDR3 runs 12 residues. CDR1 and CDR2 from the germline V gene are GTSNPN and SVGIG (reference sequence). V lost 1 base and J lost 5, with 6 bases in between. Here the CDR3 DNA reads TGTGCCTGGAGTGGGGCTCACAATGAGCAGTTCTTC. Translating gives CAWSGAHNEQFF.

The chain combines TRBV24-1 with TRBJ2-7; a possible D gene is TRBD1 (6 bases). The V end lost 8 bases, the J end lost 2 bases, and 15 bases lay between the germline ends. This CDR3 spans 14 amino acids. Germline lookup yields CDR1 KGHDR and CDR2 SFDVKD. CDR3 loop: CATTPRGYPYEQYF. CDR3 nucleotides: TGTGCCACCACCCCCAGGGGTTACCCCTACGAGCAGTACTTC.

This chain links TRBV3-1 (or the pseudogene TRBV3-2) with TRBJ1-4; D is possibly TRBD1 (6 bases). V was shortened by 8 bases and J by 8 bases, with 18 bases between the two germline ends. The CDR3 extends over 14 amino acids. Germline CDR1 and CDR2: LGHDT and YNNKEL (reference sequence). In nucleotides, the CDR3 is TGTGCCAGCTCCACGACAGGAGGCGAGGAAAAACTGTTTTTT. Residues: CASSTTGGEEKLFF.

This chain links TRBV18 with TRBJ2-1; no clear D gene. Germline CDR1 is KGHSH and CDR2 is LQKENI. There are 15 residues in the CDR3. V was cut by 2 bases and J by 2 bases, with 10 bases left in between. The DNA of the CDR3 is TGTGCCAGCTCACCATCTGACAAGCCCTACAATGAGCAGTTCTTC. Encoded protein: CASSPSDKPYNEQFF.

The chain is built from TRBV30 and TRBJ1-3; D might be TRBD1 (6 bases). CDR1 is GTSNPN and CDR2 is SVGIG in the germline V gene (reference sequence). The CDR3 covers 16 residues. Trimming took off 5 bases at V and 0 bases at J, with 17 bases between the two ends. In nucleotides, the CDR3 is TGTGCCTGGGGGACATATGGAGGGGCCTCTGGAAACACCATATATTTT. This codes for CAWGTYGGASGNTIYF.

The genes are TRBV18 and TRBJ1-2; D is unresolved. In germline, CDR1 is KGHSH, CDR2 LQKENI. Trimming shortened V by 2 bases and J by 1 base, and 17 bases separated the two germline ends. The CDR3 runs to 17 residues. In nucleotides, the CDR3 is TGTGCCAGCTCACCATTTGCCAGGCGGAATCTTAACTATGGCTACACCTTC. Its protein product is CASSPFARRNLNYGYTF.

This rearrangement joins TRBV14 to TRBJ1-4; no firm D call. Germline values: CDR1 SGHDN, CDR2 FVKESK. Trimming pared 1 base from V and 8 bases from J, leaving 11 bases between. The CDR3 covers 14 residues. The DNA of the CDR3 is TGTGCCAGCAGCCAAGTTGGGTTGGGGGAAAAACTGTTTTTT. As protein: CASSQVGLGEKLFF.

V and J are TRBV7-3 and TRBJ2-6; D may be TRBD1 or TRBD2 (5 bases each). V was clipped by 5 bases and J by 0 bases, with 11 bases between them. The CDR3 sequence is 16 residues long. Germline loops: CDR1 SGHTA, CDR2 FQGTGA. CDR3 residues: CASSPGPSSGANVLTF. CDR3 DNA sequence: TGTGCCAGCAGCCCGGGACCTTCCTCTGGGGCCAACGTCCTGACTTTC. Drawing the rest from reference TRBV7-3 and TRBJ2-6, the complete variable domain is GAGVSQTPSNKVTEKGKYVELRCDPISGHTALYWYRQSLGQGPEFLIYFQGTGAADDSGLPNDRFFAVRPEGSVSTLKIQRTERGDSAVYLCASSPGPSSGANVLTFGAGSRLTVL.

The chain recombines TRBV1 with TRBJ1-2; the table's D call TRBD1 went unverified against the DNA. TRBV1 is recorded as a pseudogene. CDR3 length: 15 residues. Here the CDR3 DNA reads TGCACCAGCAGCCAAGTGGGGACAGTAAACTATGGCTACACCTTC. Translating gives CTSSQVGTVNYGYTF.